These 18 T cell receptor beta chains were sequenced from one sample in a study of shared clonotypes between healthy human individuals. Profiling relied on immunoSEQ multiplex PCR, and the TCRdb table lists in-frame clones only, not all of them. This table holds a few million clones, around nine tenths found once. Sample: naive CD4+ T cells sorted from blood. The subset: CD45RA+ positively selected. The origin of the receptors is a man younger than 35 in good health.

CDR3 DNA sequence: TGTGCCAGCAAAGGGGTGAACACTGAAGCTTTCTTT. Encoded protein: CASKGVNTEAFF. The chain has TRBV6-5 and TRBJ1-1, with D maybe TRBD1 (5 bases). This CDR3 is built from 12 residues. Per germline, CDR1 MNHEY and CDR2 SVGAGI. Trimming removed 7 bases from V and 0 bases from J, with 6 bases in between.

In this sample, this clone turned up once. At the DNA level, this CDR3 is encoded by other sequences in the same sample as well. This chain uses TRBV7-9 with TRBJ1-1, with 7 bases lining up with TRBD1. Germline V CDR1 and CDR2: SEHNR, FQNEAQ (reference sequence). V shed 1 base and J 2 bases; nucleotides not matched to a gene: 4. The CDR3 length is 15 residues. This chain's CDR3 is CASSLEGQPNTEAFF. The CDR3 DNA is TGTGCCAGCAGCTTAGAGGGACAGCCCAACACTGAAGCTTTCTTT.

This chain joins TRBV18 and TRBJ2-5; no definite D call. This CDR3 is 14 amino acids long. Looked up from germline, CDR1 is KGHSH and CDR2 is LQKENI. V shed 2 bases and J shed 5 bases, with 12 bases lying between them. The CDR3 region is CASSPEEGIETQYF. The CDR3 nucleotides read TGTGCCAGCTCACCAGAAGAAGGGATTGAGACCCAGTACTTC.

Comment on this clone: The sample holds other DNA sequences that translate to the same CDR3. V and J are TRBV6-5 and TRBJ2-5; no reliable D call. Trimming left V 8 bases short and J 3 bases short, with 7 bases between. This CDR3 contains 11 residues. Germline V CDR1 and CDR2: MNHEY, SVGAGI. CDR3 amino acids: CASSREETQYF. The CDR3 DNA reads as TGTGCCAGCTCTAGGGAAGAGACCCAGTACTTC.

This clone was recorded once. The CDR3 loop reads CASVTPGTGTAGELFF. In nucleotides, the CDR3 is TGTGCTAGTGTCACCCCCGGGACAGGGACGGCCGGGGAGCTGTTTTTT. V gene TRBV12-5 combines with J gene TRBJ2-2, with TRBD1 identical over 9 bases. The CDR3 runs 16 residues. Germline V gene sequence: CDR1 LGHNT, CDR2 FRNRAP. The ends lost 7 bases at V and 6 bases at J; junction bases unmatched: 12.

V usage is TRBV29-1 and J usage is TRBJ2-4; no reliable D call. Germline V CDR1 and CDR2: SQVTM, ANQGSEA. Trimming removed 6 bases from V and 1 base from J, with 4 bases in between. The CDR3 spans 11 residues. The CDR3 loop reads CSVTAKNIQYF. The CDR3 DNA sequence: TGCAGCGTCACTGCCAAAAACATTCAGTACTTC.

The chain combines TRBV5-1 with TRBJ2-7, with TRBD1 matching 7 bases. Germline trimming cut 5 bases from V and 3 bases from J; bases unmatched to any gene: 14. This CDR3 has 16 residues. Germline V lookup: CDR1 SGHRS, CDR2 YFSETQ. The CDR3: CASRPDVAGGNYEQYF. Here the CDR3 DNA reads TGCGCCAGCAGGCCAGATGTGGCAGGGGGAAACTACGAGCAGTACTTC.

Points on this clone: The same CDR3 is also encoded by other DNA sequences in this sample. J is TRBJ2-3 and V is TRBV2; 7 nucleotides agree with TRBD2. Trimming removed 3 bases from V and 1 base from J; junction bases left unmatched: 1. The CDR3 loop spans 14 amino acids. From germline, CDR1 is SNHLY and CDR2 FYNNEI. The CDR3 DNA follows: TGTGCCAGCAGTGAGGGACTACGCACAGATACGCAGTATTTT. It encodes CASSEGLRTDTQYF.

This sequence joins TRBV10-3 and TRBJ1-1, with a possible D match to TRBD1 (5 bases). CDR1 is ENHRY and CDR2 is SYGVKD in the germline V gene. This CDR3 is 15 amino acids long. The germline V and J ends were trimmed by 2 bases and 2 bases, with 12 bases remaining between them. As DNA, the CDR3 is TGTGCCATCAGTGAGGATGGACATATAAACACTGAAGCTTTCTTT. Protein sequence: CAISEDGHINTEAFF.

This clone was seen once. V usage is TRBV19 and J usage is TRBJ1-1; tentative D call: TRBD1 (6 bases). This CDR3 contains 15 residues. Germline CDR1 and CDR2: LNHDA and SQIVND (reference sequence). V was clipped by 6 bases and J by 3 bases, with 17 bases between them. CDR3 coding DNA: TGTGCCAGTAGGTTCTCAGTGGGGGGCTACACTGAAGCTTTCTTT. This gives the protein CASRFSVGGYTEAFF.

The V and J genes are TRBV28 and TRBJ1-1; 10 bases are shared with TRBD1. CDR3 length: 14 amino acids. V shed 7 bases, J shed 7 bases, and the junction held 9 bases outside the gene matches. Germline-derived CDR1 and CDR2 are MDHEN and SYDVKM. The CDR3: CASKTGQGLDEAFF. Here the CDR3 DNA reads TGTGCCAGCAAAACGGGACAGGGGTTGGATGAAGCTTTCTTT. The full variable domain, its missing parts supplied by reference TRBV28 and TRBJ1-1, is DVKVTQSSRYLVKRTGEKVFLECVQDMDHENMFWYRQDPGLGLRLIYFSYDVKMKEKGDIPEGYSVSREKKERFSLILESASTNQTSMYLCASKTGQGLDEAFFGQGTRLTVV.

This chain links TRBV30 with TRBJ2-6; no clear D gene. In germline, CDR1 is GTSNPN, CDR2 SVGIG (reference sequence). CDR3 length: 15 residues. The V end was cut by 0 bases, the J end by 0 bases, with 6 bases between. CDR3 region: CAWSVAISGANVLTF. The CDR3 nucleotides are TGTGCCTGGAGTGTAGCCATCTCTGGGGCCAACGTCCTGACTTTC.

V usage is TRBV7-9 and J usage is TRBJ2-1, with 7 bases fitting TRBD1. The CDR3 has 15 residues. Germline loops: CDR1 SEHNR, CDR2 FQNEAQ (reference sequence). The trim removed 5 bases at V and 6 bases at J, leaving 10 bases unmatched. This CDR3 is CASSPRQGRGNEQFF. In nucleotides, the CDR3 is TGTGCCAGCAGCCCGAGACAGGGTCGGGGCAATGAGCAGTTCTTC.

This clone was seen a few times. V and J are TRBV6-5 and TRBJ1-2; TRBD1 aligns across 7 bases. Germline CDR1 MNHEY, CDR2 SVGAGI. After removal of 3 bases from V and 4 bases from J, the junction contained 5 bases not matched to a gene. The CDR3 spans 14 residues. This CDR3 reads CASSYRDSGYGYTF. DNA of the CDR3: TGTGCCAGCAGTTATCGGGACAGCGGCTATGGCTACACCTTC.

V and J are TRBV5-1 and TRBJ2-6, with 11 bases matching TRBD1. Trimming removed 4 bases from V and 2 bases from J; junction bases left unmatched: 23. Germline values: CDR1 SGHRS, CDR2 YFSETQ. This CDR3 contains 23 residues. The DNA of the CDR3 is TGCGCCAGCAGCCACGCCATGGGGACAGGGGGTTACACTTTTCTGACTGGGGCCAACGTCCTGACTTTC. It translates to CASSHAMGTGGYTFLTGANVLTF.

The V call is TRBV2, the J call TRBJ2-3; 8 nucleotides align to TRBD2. The CDR3 consists of 15 residues. Looked up from germline, CDR1 is SNHLY and CDR2 is FYNNEI. The trim removed 6 bases at V and 0 bases at J, leaving 5 bases unmatched. CDR3 sequence (DNA): TGTGCCAGCAGGGCTGGACTAGCCAGCACAGATACGCAGTATTTT. Translating it yields CASRAGLASTDTQYF.

The chain is built from TRBV5-1 and TRBJ2-6; no reliable D call. There are 16 residues in the CDR3. V was trimmed by 1 base and J by 2 bases, leaving 10 bases between them. In germline, CDR1 is SGHRS, CDR2 YFSETQ. The CDR3 DNA sequence: TGCGCCAGCAGCTTGATACCGGGTGCTGGGGCCAACGTCCTGACTTTC. Translating it yields CASSLIPGAGANVLTF.

The chain carries TRBV4-3 and TRBJ2-2; unclear D gene. Germline V lookup: CDR1 LGHNA, CDR2 YSLEER. Trimming shortened V by 6 bases and J by 3 bases, and 11 bases separated the two germline ends. The CDR3 runs to 14 residues. CDR3 region: CASRSEPDTGELFF. CDR3 in DNA: TGCGCCAGCAGATCTGAACCCGACACCGGGGAGCTGTTTTTT.